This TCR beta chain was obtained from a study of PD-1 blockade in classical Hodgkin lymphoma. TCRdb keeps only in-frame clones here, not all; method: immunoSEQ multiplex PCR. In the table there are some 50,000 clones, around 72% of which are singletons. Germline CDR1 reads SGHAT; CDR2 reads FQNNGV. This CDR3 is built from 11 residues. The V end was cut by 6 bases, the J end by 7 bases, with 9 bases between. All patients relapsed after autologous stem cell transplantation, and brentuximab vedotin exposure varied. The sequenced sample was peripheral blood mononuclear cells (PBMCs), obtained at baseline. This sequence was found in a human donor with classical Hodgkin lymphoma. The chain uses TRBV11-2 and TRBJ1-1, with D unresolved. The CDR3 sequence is CASSQQSEAFF. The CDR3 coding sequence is TGTGCCAGCAGTCAACAGAGTGAAGCTTTCTTT.